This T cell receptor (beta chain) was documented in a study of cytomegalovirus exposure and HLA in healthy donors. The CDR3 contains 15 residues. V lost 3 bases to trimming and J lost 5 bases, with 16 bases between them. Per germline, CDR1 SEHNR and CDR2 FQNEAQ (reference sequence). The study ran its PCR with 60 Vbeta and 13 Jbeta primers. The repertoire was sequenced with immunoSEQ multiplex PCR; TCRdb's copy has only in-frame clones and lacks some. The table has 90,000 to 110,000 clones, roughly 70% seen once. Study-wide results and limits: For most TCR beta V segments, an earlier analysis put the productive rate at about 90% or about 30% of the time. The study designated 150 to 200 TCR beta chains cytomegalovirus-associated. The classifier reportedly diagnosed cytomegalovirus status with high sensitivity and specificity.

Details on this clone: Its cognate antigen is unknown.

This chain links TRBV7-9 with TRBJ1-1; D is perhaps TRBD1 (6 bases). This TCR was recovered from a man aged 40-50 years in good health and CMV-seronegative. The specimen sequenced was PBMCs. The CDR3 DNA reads TGTGCCAGCAGCTTCTACGGGGGGGGCGGTACTGAAGCTTTCTTT. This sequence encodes CASSFYGGGGTEAFF. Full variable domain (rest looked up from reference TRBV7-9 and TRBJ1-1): DTGVSQNPRHKITKRGQNVTFRCDPISEHNRLYWYRQTLGQGPEFLTYFQNEAQLEKSRLLSDRFSAERPKGSFSTLEIQRTEQGDSAMYLCASSFYGGGGTEAFFGQGTRLTVV.